This TCR beta chain was recorded in a study of vaccination and CD4 T cells after COVID-19. Sequencing of cultured CD4+ T cell DNA used the Oncomine TCR Beta short-read assay. TCRdb reprocessed the PCR reads via MiXCR and lists one record per CDR3 protein. Counted here are tens of thousands of distinct CDR3 sequences, about 45% occurring once; the ten biggest clones make up around 14%. Treatment denoted: roughly ten-day PBMC culture with coronavirus spike peptide pools or control peptides (ViraFEST assay). As concerns this clonotype: Its matching antigen is unknown.

CDR1 SGHVS and CDR2 FQNEAQ come from the germline V gene. Trimming stripped 5 bases from V and 4 bases from J, with 18 bases between. The CDR3 consists of 16 residues. The sample was CD4+ T cells from blood, cultured in vitro. The sequence came from a human donor who had recovered from COVID-19. This chain links TRBV7-8 with TRBJ2-1; D is unresolved. The CDR3 DNA sequence: TGTGCCAGCAGCCCCCTTGACTTGGTGGTGTACAATGAGCAGTTCTTC. It specifies CASSPLDLVVYNEQFF.